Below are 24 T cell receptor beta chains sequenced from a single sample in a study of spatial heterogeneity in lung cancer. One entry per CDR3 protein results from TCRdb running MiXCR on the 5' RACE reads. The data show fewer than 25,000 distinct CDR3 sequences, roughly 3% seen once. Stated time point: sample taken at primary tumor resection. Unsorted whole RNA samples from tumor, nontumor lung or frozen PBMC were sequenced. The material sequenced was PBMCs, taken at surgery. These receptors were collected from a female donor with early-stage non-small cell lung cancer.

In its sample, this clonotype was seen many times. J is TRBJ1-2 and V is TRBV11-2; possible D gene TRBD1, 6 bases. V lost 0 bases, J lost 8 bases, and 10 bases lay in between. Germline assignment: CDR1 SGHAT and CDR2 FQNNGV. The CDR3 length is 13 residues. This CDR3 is CASSLEGAGGYTF. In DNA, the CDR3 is TGTGCCAGCAGCTTAGAGGGGGCTGGAGGCTACACCTTC.

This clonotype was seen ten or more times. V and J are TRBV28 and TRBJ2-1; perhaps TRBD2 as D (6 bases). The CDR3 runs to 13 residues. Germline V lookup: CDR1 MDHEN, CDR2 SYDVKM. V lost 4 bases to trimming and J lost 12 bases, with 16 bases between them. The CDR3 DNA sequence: TGTGCCAGCAGTTCGGCATCCCTGGGGGGGCAGTTCTTC. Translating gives CASSSASLGGQFF.

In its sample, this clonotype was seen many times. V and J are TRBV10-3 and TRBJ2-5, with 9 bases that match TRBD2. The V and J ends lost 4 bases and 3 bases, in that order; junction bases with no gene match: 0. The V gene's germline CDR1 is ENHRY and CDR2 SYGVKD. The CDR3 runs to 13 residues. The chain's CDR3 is CAISASGEETQYF. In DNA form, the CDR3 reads TGTGCCATCAGTGCTAGCGGGGAAGAGACCCAGTACTTC.

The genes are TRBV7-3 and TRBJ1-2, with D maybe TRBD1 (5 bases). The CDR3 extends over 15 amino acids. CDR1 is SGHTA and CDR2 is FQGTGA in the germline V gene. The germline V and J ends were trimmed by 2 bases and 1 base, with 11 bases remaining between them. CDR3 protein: CASSLGPDSNYGYTF. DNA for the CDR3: TGTGCCAGCAGCTTAGGGCCCGACAGTAACTATGGCTACACCTTC.

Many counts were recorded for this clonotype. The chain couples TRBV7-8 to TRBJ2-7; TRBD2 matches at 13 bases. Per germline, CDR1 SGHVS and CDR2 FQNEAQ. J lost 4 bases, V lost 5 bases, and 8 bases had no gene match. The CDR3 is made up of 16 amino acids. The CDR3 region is CASSRTSGSQRYEQYF. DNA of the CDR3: TGTGCCAGCAGCCGGACTAGCGGGAGTCAGAGATACGAGCAGTACTTC. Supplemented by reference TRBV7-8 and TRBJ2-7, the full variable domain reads GAGVSQSPRYKVAKRGQDVALRCDPISGHVSLFWYQQALGQGPEFLTYFQNEAQLDKSGLPSDRFFAERPEGSVSTLKIQRTQQEDSAVYLCASSRTSGSQRYEQYFGPGTRLTVT.

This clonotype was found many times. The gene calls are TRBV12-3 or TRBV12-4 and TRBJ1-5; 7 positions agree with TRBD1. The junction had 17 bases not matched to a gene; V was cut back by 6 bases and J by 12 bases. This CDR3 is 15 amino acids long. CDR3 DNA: TGTGCCAGCAGCCCCGGGGGGACAGATGTGGAACTCCAGCATTTT. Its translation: CASSPGGTDVELQHF.

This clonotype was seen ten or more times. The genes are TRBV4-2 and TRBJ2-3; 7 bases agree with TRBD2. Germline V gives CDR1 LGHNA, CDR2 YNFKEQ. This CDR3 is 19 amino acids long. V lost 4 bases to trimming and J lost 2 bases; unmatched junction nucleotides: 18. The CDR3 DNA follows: TGTGCCAGCAGCCCAGATTTTAAAAGGGGTAGCGGGTACACAGATACGCAGTATTTT. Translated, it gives CASSPDFKRGSGYTDTQYF.

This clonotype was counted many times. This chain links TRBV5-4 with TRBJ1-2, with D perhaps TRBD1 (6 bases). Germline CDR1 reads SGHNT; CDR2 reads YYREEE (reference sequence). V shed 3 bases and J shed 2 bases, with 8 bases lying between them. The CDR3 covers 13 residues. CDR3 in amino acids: CASSSTGNYGYTF. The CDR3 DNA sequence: TGTGCCAGCAGCTCGACAGGAAACTATGGCTACACCTTC.

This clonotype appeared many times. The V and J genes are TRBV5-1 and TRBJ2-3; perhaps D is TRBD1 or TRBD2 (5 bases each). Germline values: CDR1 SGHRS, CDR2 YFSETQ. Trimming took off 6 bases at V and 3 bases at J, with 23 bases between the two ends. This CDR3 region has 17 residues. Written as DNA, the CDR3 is TGCGCCAGCACCATCGAGGGGATCCGGGCAGTTACAGATACGCAGTATTTT. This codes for CASTIEGIRAVTDTQYF.

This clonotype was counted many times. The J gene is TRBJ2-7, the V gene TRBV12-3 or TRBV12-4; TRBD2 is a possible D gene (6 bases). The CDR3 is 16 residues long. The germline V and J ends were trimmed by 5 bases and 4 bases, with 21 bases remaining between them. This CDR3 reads CASSPPRGSPSYEQYF. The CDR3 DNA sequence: TGTGCCAGCAGTCCCCCGCGGGGCAGCCCCTCGTACGAGCAGTACTTC.

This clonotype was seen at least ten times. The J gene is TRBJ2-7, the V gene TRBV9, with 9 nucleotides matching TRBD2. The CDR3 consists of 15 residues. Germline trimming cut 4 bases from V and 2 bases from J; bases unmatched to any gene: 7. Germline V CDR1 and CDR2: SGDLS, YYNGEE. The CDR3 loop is CASSPELAGAYEQYF. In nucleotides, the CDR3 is TGTGCCAGCAGCCCCGAACTAGCGGGTGCCTACGAGCAGTACTTC.

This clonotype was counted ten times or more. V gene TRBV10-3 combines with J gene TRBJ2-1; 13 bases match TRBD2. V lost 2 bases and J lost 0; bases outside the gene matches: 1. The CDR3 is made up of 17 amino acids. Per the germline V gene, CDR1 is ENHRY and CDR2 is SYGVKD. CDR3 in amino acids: CAISERLAGGSYNEQFF. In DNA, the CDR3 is TGTGCCATCAGTGAGCGACTAGCGGGAGGCTCCTACAATGAGCAGTTCTTC.

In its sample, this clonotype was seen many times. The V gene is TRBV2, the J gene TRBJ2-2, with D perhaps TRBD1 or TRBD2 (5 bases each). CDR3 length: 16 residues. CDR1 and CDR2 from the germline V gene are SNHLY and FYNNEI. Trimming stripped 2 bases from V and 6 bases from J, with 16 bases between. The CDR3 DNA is TGTGCCAGCAGTGAATGGGGCGGGTCGACTGCCGGGGAGCTGTTTTTT. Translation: CASSEWGGSTAGELFF. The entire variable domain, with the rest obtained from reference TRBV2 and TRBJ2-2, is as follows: EPEVTQTPSHQVTQMGQEVILRCVPISNHLYFYWYRQILGQKVEFLVSFYNNEISEKSEIFDDQFSVERPDGSNFTLKIRSTKLEDSAMYFCASSEWGGSTAGELFFGEGSRLTVL.

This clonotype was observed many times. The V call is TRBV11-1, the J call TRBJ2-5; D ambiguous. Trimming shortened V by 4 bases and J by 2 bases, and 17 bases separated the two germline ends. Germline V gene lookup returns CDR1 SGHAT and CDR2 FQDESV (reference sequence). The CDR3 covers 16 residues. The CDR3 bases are TGTGCCAGCAGCTCCCCCTTGACCCTTGGGCAAGAGACCCAGTACTTC. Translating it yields CASSSPLTLGQETQYF. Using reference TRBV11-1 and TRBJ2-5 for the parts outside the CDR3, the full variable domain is EAEVAQSPRYKITEKSQAVAFWCDPISGHATLYWYRQILGQGPELLVQFQDESVVDDSQLPKDRFSAERLKGVDSTLKIQPAELGDSAMYLCASSSPLTLGQETQYFGPGTRLLVL.

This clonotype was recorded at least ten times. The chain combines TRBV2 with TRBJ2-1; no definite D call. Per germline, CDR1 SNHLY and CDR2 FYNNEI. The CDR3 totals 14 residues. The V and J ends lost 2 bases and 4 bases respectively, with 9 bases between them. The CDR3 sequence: CASSEPVRYNEQFF. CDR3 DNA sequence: TGTGCCAGCAGTGAACCGGTGAGGTACAATGAGCAGTTCTTC.

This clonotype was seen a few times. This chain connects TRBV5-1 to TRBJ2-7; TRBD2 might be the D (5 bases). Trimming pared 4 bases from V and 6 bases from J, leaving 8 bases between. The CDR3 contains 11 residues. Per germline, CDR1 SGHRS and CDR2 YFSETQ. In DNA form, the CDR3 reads TGCGCCAGCAGCGGAGAGGGCGAGCAGTACTTC. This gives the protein CASSGEGEQYF.

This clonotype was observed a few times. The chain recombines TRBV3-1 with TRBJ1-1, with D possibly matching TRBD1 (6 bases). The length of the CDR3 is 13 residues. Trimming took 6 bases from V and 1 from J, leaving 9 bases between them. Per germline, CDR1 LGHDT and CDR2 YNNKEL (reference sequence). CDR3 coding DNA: TGTGCCAGCAGAATGGACAGGAACACTGAAGCTTTCTTT. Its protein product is CASRMDRNTEAFF.

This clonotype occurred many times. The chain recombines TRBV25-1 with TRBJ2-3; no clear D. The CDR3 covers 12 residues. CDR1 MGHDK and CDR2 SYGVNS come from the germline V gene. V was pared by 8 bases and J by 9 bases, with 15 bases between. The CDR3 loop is CASGLGGSTQYF. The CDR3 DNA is TGTGCCAGCGGCCTCGGTGGGTCCACGCAGTATTTT.

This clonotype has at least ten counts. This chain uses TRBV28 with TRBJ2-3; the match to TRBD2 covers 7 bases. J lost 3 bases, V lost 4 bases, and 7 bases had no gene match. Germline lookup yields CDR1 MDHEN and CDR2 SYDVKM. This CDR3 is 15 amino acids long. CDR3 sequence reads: CASSSMTSWTDTQYF. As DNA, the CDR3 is TGTGCCAGCAGTTCAATGACTAGCTGGACAGATACGCAGTATTTT.

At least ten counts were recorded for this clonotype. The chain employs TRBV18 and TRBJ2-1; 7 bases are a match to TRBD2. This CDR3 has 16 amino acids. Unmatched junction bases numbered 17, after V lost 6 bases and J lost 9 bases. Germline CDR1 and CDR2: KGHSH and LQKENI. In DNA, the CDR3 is TGTGCCAGCTCGTTCCTAGGGAGGGACGGAAGAGGTGAGCAGTTCTTC. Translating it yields CASSFLGRDGRGEQFF.

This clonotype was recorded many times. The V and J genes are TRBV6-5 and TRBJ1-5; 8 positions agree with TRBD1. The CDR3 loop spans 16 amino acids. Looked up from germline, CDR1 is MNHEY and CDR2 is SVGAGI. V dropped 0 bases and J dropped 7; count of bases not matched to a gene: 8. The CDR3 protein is CASSYSRAGGRQPQHF. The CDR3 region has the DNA TGTGCCAGCAGTTACTCGAGGGCAGGGGGCCGGCAGCCCCAGCATTTT.

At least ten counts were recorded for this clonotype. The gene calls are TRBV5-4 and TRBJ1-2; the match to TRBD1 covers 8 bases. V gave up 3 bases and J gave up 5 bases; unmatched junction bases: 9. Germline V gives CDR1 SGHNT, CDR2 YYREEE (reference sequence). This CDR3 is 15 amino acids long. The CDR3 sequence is CASSSGTGGTYGYTF. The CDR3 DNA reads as TGTGCCAGCAGCTCAGGAACAGGGGGAACATATGGCTACACCTTC.

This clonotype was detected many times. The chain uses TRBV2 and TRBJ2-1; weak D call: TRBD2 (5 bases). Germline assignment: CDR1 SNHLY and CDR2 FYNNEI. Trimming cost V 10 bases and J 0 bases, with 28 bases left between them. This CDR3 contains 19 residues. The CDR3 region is CATPGEETRLKTSYNEQFF. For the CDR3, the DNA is TGTGCCACCCCAGGAGAAGAGACGAGACTAAAAACCTCCTACAATGAGCAGTTCTTC.

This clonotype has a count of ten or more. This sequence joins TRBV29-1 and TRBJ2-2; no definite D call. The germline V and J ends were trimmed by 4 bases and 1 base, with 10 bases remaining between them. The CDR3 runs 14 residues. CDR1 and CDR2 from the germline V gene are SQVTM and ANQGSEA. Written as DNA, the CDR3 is TGCAGCGTTGTGTTGCCGGTGAACACCGGGGAGCTGTTTTTT. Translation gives CSVVLPVNTGELFF.